This is a list of T cell receptor beta chains from one sample in a study of blood T cell repertoires in COVID-19. The protocol was immunoSEQ multiplex PCR, while the TCRdb copy is restricted to in-frame clones and leaves out a portion. The table has a few hundred thousand clones, roughly nine tenths seen once. The sequencing sample was made of peripheral blood. Receptors originate from a man aged 18 to 29 with active or convalescent COVID-19. CDR3s include the opening cysteine and the closing phenylalanine or tryptophan. A D gene is named only where the DNA matches it firmly. The size of a clone is reported for some rows only, either as once, few or many, or as a class for expanded clones.

abundance	v_gene	d_gene	j_gene	CDR3nt	CDR3aa
-	TRBV6-5	TRBD1	TRBJ1-2	TGTGCCAGCAGTTTAACAGGGGGCTATGGCTACACCTTC	CASSLTGGYGYTF
-	TRBV5-1	TRBD2	TRBJ2-3	TGCGCCAGCAGCTTGGAGGCTAGCGGGATAGATACGCAGTATTTT	CASSLEASGIDTQYF
-	TRBV3-1/TRBV3-2	-	TRBJ2-7	TGTGCCAGCAGCCCCCCTAGCATCTACGAGCAGTACTTC	CASSPPSIYEQYF
-	TRBV10-3	-	TRBJ2-3	TGTGCCATCAGTGTGGGGGACAATAATCCAGATACGCAGTATTTT	CAISVGDNNPDTQYF
-	TRBV5-1	TRBD1	TRBJ1-2	TGCGCCAGCAGCTCCGGCCAGGGACAGGGGGCGGACGGCTACACCTTC	CASSSGQGQGADGYTF
-	TRBV7-2	-	TRBJ2-3	TGTGCCAGCAGTCGAAGGCGGTCTAGACAGTCTTCTAGCACAGATACGCAGTATTTT	CASSRRRSRQSSSTDTQYF
-	TRBV6-5	TRBD1	TRBJ1-5	TGTGCCGCTAAACCCCGGGACAGGGGCATTCAGCCCCAGCATTTT	CAAKPRDRGIQPQHF
few	TRBV27	TRBD1	TRBJ1-5	TGTGCCAGCAGCAACTTACAGGGGCCGGCCTCAAATCAGCCCCAGCATTTT	CASSNLQGPASNQPQHF
-	TRBV6-5	TRBD2	TRBJ2-7	TGTGCCAGCAGTTACTACACTAGCGGGACCTACGAGCAGTACTTC	CASSYYTSGTYEQYF
-	TRBV30	-	TRBJ1-2	TGTGCCTGGAGTGTACGGAGAGGGGGGGCCCATGGCTACACCTTC	CAWSVRRGGAHGYTF
-	TRBV27	-	TRBJ1-1	TGTGCCAGCACCTCATCTTGGCGGGAGAACACTGAAGCTTTCTTT	CASTSSWRENTEAFF
-	TRBV9	TRBD1	TRBJ1-1	TGTGCCAGCAGCGTAGTGACAGGGGGTACTGAAGCTTTCTTT	CASSVVTGGTEAFF
few	TRBV7-9	-	TRBJ1-2	TGTGCCAGCATGCGAACAGTGGCCTATGGCTACACCTTC	CASMRTVAYGYTF
-	TRBV4-3	TRBD1	TRBJ1-5	TGCGCCAGCAGCCTCACACTCCAGGGACAGGGAGGACAGCCCCAGCATTTT	CASSLTLQGQGGQPQHF
-	TRBV2	-	TRBJ1-5	TGTGCCAGCAGGGTACAGGGTGACGATCAGCCCCAGCATTTT	CASRVQGDDQPQHF
-	TRBV4-1	-	TRBJ2-1	TGCGCCAGCAGCCACGGGAGTGGTAATGAGCAGTTCTTC	CASSHGSGNEQFF
-	TRBV5-6	-	TRBJ2-7	TGTGCCAGCAGCTTTGGGCAGGGGTCCTACGAGCAGTACTTC	CASSFGQGSYEQYF